The entry below describes one T cell receptor (beta chain). Its specific antigen is unknown. No qualities accompany the bases; no much larger clone lies one base away. From the germline V gene, CDR1 is SQVTM and CDR2 is ANQGSEA. Clipping removes 6 bases from V and 2 bases from J, with 6 as the unmatched junction base count. The cysteine opens and the phenylalanine closes a CDR3 of 13 amino acids. The only DNA kept is the CDR3, 39 bases in frame from the first base. This specimen belongs to a study of blood T cell repertoires in COVID-19 (dated by TCRdb to the early 2020s). Broadly, across the study: Samples from collaborators originated in the United States, Italy and Spain and spanned both the acute and convalescent phases of COVID-19. Deeply sampled blood TCRbeta repertoires from subjects exposed to, actively infected with, or recovered from COVID-19 were included in the dataset. Where available, HLA class I and class II types were taken from metadata supplied by the sample provider and were not determined by assay-based typing. The samples were drawn from the first 160 participants of the ongoing ImmuneRACE study and from 1,254 subjects provided by 6 global collaborators. The prospective study material was composed of cDNA or gDNA derived from T cells, B-cell-depleted T cells, or PBMCs. A de-identified subject ID, COVID-19 status, age in years and sex were almost always included in the sample metadata. The repertoires were released in a freely available public database meant as a resource for research on the immune response to SARS-CoV-2.

The collaborating institutions used their own protocols to collect whole blood in K2EDTA tubes. Collaborator samples were shipped for TCRbeta analysis as frozen whole blood, isolated PBMCs, or DNA extracted from either sample type. The immunoSEQ Assay, a bias-controlled multiplex PCR, was used to amplify TCRbeta CDR3 regions from genomic DNA. On the study's bioinformatics: The number of nucleated cells in each sample was estimated by amplification of reference gene primers within the assay. Sequence reads were collapsed and filtered to measure the absolute abundance of every unique TCRbeta CDR3 rearrangement. For each sample, productive Simpson clonality was calculated by taking the square root of Simpson's diversity index across productive rearrangements. Here the immuneACCESS table is served through TCRdb, limited to in-frame sequences with V and J called. Missing clones are a known gap in these copies; in checked studies unresolved V genes cover under half, and the rest lacks a known reason. That table is the source of V, J and clone size, and D and trimming were worked out from the DNA. This sample holds 200,000 or so clones; 70% to 90% were observed only once. The ten largest clonotypes hold around 1.9% of the sample.

Overall results and qualifications from the work: Clinical and demographic metadata were provided uncurated, with the amount varying by source and participant.

This TCR was recovered from a man aged 65 to 79 with active or convalescent COVID-19. The specimen sequenced was peripheral blood. The chain links TRBV29-1 with TRBJ2-5; 7 bases in between match TRBD1. The nucleotides read TGCAGCGTCCCTTGGACAGGTCAAGAGACCCAGTACTTC. The encoded protein is CSVPWTGQETQYF.